This T cell receptor (beta chain) was identified in a study of cytomegalovirus exposure and HLA in healthy donors. Study overall: A prior study identified approximately 120 million unique TCR beta sequences from 190 million or so T cells. Study-level points and caveats: For most subjects, TCR beta sequences were reported to predict HLA-A and HLA-B alleles with accuracy.

In its sample, this clone was seen once. The antigen is unknown. This cohort consisted of healthy bone marrow donors. Primers included in the PCR were 60 Vbeta and 13 Jbeta primers. Clones were sequenced by immunoSEQ multiplex PCR, and TCRdb holds only the in-frame ones, with some missing. The sample contains about 140,000 clones, 70% to 80% of which appear only once. The sequencing input was PBMCs. This sequence originates from a man aged 25-45 years in good health and CMV-seronegative.

Here the CDR3 reads CASSRRGQDYGYTF. The CDR3, as DNA: TGTGCCAGTAGTCGGAGGGGACAGGACTATGGCTACACCTTC. This chain uses TRBV19 with TRBJ1-2, with 8 positions matching TRBD1. V trimming: 5 bases; J trimming: 3 bases; junction bases outside the gene matches: 5. The germline CDR1 and CDR2 sequences are LNHDA and SQIVND (reference sequence). The CDR3 has 14 amino acids. Complete variable domain (other parts from reference TRBV19 and TRBJ1-2): DGGITQSPKYLFRKEGQNVTLSCEQNLNHDAMYWYRQDPGQGLRLIYYSQIVNDFQKGDIAEGYSVSREKKESFPLTVTSAQKNPTAFYLCASSRRGQDYGYTFGSGTRLTVV.